This TCR beta chain was identified in a study of blood T cell repertoires in COVID-19. In the original processing: Reference gene primer amplification in the assay estimated nucleated cell counts. Repertoires were generated with immunoSEQ multiplex PCR, while TCRdb's copy carries only in-frame clones and drops some. V and J calls and clone size are those listed in that table; D and trimming were worked out from the DNA. The sample gives over 95,000 clones, about 88% of which show up once; 3.4% is in the top ten. The CDR3 runs to 16 residues. Germline V gene data show CDR1 as MGHDK and CDR2 as SYGVNS. Trimming left V 0 bases short and J 0 bases short, with 11 bases between.

This sequence joins TRBV25-1 and TRBJ1-2; D gene ambiguous. The sequencing sample was made of peripheral blood. The sequence was collected from a man in his forties or fifties with acute or convalescent COVID-19. Written as DNA, the CDR3 is TGTGCCAGCAGTGAATATATTGACACCACTAACTATGGCTACACCTTC. Translation: CASSEYIDTTNYGYTF.